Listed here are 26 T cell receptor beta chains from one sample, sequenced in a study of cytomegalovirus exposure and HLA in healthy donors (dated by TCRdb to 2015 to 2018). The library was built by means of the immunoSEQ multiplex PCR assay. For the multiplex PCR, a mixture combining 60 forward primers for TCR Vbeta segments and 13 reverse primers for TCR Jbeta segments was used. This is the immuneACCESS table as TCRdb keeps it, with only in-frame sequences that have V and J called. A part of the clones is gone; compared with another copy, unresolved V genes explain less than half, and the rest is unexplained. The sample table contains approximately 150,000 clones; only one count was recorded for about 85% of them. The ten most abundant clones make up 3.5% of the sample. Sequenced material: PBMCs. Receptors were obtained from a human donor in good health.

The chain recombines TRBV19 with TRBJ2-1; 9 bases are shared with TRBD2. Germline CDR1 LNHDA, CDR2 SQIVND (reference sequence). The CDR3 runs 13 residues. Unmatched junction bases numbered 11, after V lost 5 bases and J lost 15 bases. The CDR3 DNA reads TGTGCCAGTAGTGAGGTAGCGGGAGTTTGGGTGTTCTTC. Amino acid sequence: CASSEVAGVWVFF.

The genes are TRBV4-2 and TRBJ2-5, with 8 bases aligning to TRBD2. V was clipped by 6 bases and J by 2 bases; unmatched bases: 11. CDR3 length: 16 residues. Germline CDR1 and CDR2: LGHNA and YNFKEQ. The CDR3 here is CASRNNPGGGQETQYF. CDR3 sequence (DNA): TGTGCCAGCAGAAACAATCCCGGCGGGGGGCAAGAGACCCAGTACTTC.

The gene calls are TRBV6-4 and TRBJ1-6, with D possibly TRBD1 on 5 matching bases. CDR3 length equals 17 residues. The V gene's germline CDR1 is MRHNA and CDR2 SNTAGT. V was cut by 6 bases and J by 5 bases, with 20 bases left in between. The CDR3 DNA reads TGTGCCAGCAGCCCCTCGGGACGGGGCGGGGATAATTCACCCCTCCACTTT. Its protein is CASSPSGRGGDNSPLHF.

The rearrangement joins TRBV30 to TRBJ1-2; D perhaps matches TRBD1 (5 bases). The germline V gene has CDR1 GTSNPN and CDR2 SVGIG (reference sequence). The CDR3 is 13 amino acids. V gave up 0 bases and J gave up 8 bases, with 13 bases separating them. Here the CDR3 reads CAWSVAWGEGYTF. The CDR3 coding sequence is TGTGCCTGGAGTGTAGCATGGGGGGAAGGCTACACCTTC. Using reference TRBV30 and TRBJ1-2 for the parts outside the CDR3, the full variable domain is SQTIHQWPATLVQPVGSPLSLECTVEGTSNPNLYWYRQAAGRGLQLLFYSVGIGQISSEVPQNLSASRPQDRQFILSSKKLLLSDSGFYLCAWSVAWGEGYTFGSGTRLTVV.

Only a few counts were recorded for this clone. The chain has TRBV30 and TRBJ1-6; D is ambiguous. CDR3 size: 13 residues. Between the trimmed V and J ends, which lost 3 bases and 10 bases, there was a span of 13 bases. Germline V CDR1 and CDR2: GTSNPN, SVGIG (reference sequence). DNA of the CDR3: TGTGCCTGGAGGGGATACGGGGTCTCACCCCTCCACTTT. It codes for CAWRGYGVSPLHF.

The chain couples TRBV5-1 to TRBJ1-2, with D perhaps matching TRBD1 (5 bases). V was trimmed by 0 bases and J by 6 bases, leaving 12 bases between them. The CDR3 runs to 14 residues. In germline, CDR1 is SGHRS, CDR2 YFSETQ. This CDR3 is CASSLAGGANGYTF. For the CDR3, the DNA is TGCGCCAGCAGCTTGGCGGGCGGGGCGAATGGCTACACCTTC.

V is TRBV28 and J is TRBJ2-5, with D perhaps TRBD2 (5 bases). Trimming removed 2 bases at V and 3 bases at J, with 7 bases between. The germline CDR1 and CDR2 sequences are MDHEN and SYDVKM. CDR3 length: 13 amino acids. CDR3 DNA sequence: TGTGCCAGCAGTTTAATGAGGGAAGAGACCCAGTACTTC. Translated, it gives CASSLMREETQYF.

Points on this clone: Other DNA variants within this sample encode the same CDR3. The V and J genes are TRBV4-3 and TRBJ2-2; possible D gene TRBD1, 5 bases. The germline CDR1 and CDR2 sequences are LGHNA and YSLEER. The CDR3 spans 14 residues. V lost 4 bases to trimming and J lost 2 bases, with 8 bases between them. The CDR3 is CASSPDRNTGELFF. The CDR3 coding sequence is TGCGCCAGCAGCCCCGACAGAAACACCGGGGAGCTGTTTTTT.

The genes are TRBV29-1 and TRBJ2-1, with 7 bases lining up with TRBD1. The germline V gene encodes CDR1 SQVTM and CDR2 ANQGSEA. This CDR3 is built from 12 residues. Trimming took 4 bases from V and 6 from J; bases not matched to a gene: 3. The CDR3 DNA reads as TGCAGCGTTGCACGGACAGGCAATGAGCAGTTCTTC. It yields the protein CSVARTGNEQFF.

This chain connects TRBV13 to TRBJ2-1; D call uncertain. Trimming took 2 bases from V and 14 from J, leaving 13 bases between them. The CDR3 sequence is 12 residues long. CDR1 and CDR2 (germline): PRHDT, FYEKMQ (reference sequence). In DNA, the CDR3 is TGTGCCAGCAGCTTACACAACAGCCAGGAGTTCTTC. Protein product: CASSLHNSQEFF. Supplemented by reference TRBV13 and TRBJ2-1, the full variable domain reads AAGVIQSPRHLIKEKRETATLKCYPIPRHDTVYWYQQGPGQDPQFLISFYEKMQSDKGSIPDRFSAQQFSDYHSELNMSSLELGDSALYFCASSLHNSQEFFGPGTRLTVL.

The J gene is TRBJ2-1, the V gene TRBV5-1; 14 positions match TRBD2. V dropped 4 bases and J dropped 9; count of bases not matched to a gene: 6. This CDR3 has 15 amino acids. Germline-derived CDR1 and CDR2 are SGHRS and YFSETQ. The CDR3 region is CASSEGLAGAGEQFF. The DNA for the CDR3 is TGCGCCAGCAGCGAGGGACTAGCGGGAGCGGGTGAGCAGTTCTTC.

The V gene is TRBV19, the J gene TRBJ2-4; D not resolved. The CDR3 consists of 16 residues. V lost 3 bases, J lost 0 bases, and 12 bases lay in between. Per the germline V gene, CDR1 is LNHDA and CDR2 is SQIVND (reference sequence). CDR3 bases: TGTGCCAGTAGTATGGTTGCCAGACTAGCCAAAAACATTCAGTACTTC. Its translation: CASSMVARLAKNIQYF.

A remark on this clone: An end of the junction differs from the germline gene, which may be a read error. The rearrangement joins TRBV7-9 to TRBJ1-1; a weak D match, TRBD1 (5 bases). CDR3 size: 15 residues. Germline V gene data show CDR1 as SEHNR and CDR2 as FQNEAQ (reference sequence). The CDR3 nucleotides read TGTTCCAGCAGCTCTGTCGGGGGGGTGAACACTGAAGCTTTCTTT. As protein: CSSSSVGGVNTEAFF.

DNA for the CDR3: TGTGCCAGTAGTACCCCACGGACTATCCCATACAATGAGCAGTTCTTC. Residues: CASSTPRTIPYNEQFF. The chain joins TRBV19 to TRBJ2-1; D may be TRBD2 (6 bases). CDR3 length: 16 residues. In germline, CDR1 is LNHDA, CDR2 SQIVND (reference sequence). Trimming shortened V by 4 bases and J by 4 bases, and 17 bases separated the two germline ends. Complete variable domain (other parts from reference TRBV19 and TRBJ2-1): DGGITQSPKYLFRKEGQNVTLSCEQNLNHDAMYWYRQDPGQGLRLIYYSQIVNDFQKGDIAEGYSVSREKKESFPLTVTSAQKNPTAFYLCASSTPRTIPYNEQFFGPGTRLTVL.

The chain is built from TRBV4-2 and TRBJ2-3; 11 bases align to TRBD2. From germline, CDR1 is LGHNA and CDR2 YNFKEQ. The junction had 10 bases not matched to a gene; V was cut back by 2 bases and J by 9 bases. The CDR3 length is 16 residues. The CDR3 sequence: CASSQREKLAGETQYF. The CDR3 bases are TGTGCCAGCAGCCAACGAGAGAAACTAGCGGGAGAAACGCAGTATTTT.

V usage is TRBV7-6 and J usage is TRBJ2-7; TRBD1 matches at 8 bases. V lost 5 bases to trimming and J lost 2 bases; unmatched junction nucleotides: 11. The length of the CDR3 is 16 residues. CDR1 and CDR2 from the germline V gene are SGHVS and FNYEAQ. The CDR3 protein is CASSHPTGAQPYEQYF. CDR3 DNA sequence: TGTGCCAGCAGCCACCCGACAGGGGCGCAACCCTACGAGCAGTACTTC.

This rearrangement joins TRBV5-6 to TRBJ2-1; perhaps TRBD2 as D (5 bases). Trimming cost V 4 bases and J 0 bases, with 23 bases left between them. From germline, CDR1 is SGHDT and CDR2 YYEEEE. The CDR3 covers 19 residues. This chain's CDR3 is CASSPRAGDTKSSYNEQFF. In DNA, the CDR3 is TGTGCCAGCAGCCCGCGGGCGGGCGATACCAAGAGCTCCTACAATGAGCAGTTCTTC. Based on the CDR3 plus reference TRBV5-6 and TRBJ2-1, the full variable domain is DAGVTQSPTHLIKTRGQQVTLRCSPKSGHDTVSWYQQALGQGPQFIFQYYEEEERQRGNFPDRFSGHQFPNYSSELNVNALLLGDSALYLCASSPRAGDTKSSYNEQFFGPGTRLTVL.

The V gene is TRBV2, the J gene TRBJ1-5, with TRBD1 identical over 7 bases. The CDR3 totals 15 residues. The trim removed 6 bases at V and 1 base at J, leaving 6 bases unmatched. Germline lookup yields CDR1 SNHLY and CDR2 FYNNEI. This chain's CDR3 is CASRAGGYSNQPQHF. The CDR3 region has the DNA TGTGCCAGCAGGGCAGGGGGGTACAGCAATCAGCCCCAGCATTTT.

CDR3 sequence reads: CASRDRHNSPLHF. For the CDR3, the DNA is TGTGCCAGCCGGGACAGACATAATTCACCCCTCCACTTT. The gene calls are TRBV6-5 and TRBJ1-6; 7 positions agree with TRBD1. The CDR3 sequence is 13 residues long. Per the germline V gene, CDR1 is MNHEY and CDR2 is SVGAGI. With V trimmed by 8 bases and J by 5 bases, 3 bases remained unmatched.

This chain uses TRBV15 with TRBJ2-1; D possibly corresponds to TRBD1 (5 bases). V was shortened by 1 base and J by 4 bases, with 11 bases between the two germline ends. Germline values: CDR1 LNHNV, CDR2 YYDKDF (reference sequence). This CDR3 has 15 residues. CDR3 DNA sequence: TGTGCCACCAGCAGAGTAGGGGTCTCATACAATGAGCAGTTCTTC. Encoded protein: CATSRVGVSYNEQFF.

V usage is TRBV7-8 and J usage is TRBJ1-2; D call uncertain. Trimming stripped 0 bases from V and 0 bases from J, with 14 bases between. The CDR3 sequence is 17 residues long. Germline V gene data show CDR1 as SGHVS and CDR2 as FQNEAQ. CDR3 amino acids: CASSLAPTPRANYGYTF. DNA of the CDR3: TGTGCCAGCAGCTTAGCTCCGACGCCTCGGGCTAACTATGGCTACACCTTC.

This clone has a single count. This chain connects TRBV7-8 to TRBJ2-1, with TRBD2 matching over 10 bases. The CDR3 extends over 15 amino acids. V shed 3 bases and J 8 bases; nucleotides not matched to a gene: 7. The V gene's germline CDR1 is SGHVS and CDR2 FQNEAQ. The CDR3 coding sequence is TGTGCCAGCAGCTTTTCGAGCGGGGGGGCGCATGAGCAGTTCTTC. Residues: CASSFSSGGAHEQFF.

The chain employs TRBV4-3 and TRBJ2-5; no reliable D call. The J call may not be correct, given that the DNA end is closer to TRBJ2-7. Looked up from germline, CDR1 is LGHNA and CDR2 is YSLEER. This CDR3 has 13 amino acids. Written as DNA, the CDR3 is TGCGCCAGCAGCCAAGTTGGTTCCTACGAGCAGTACTTC. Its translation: CASSQVGSYEQYF.

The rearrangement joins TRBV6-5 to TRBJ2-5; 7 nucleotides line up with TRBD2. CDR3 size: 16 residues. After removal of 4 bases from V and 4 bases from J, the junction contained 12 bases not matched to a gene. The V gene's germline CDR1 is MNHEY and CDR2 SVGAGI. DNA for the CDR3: TGTGCCAGCAGTTTAGAAAGCGGGGCTAATGTAGAGACCCAGTACTTC. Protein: CASSLESGANVETQYF.

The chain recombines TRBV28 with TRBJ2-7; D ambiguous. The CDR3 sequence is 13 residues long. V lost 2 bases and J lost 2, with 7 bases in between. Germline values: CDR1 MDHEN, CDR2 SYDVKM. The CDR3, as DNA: TGTGCCAGCAGTTTAGGTGGGCCCTACGAGCAGTACTTC. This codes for CASSLGGPYEQYF.

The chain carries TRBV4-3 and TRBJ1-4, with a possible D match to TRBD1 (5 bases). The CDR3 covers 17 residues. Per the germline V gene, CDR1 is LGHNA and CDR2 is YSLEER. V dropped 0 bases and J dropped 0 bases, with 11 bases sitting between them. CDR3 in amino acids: CASSQETGRATNEKLFF. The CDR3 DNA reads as TGCGCCAGCAGCCAAGAGACGGGCAGGGCAACTAATGAAAAACTGTTTTTT.